The 31 T cell receptor beta chains in this list originate from one sample, sequenced in a study of blood T cell repertoires in COVID-19. The assay was immunoSEQ multiplex PCR, and TCRdb's table has in-frame clones only and misses some. Of 200,000 to 250,000 clones in the sample, around 86% were seen once. The source material was PBMCs or T cells enriched from blood (not recorded which). The receptors here all came from a woman in her fifties or sixties with acute COVID-19.

CDR3 nucleotides: TGTGCCAGCAGCGCGATCTACAATGAGCAGTTCTTC. It is translated as CASSAIYNEQFF. This chain connects TRBV6-5 to TRBJ2-1; D is uncertain. CDR1 MNHEY and CDR2 SVGAGI come from the germline V gene. The CDR3 has 12 residues. Deletions cut 6 bases from V and 3 bases from J, with 6 bases between.

J is TRBJ1-2 and V is TRBV6-5; 7 bases map to TRBD1. CDR1 is MNHEY and CDR2 is SVGAGI in the germline V gene. The V gene end was trimmed by 0 bases and the J gene end by 8 bases; junction bases not matched to a gene: 9. The length of the CDR3 is 15 residues. For the CDR3, the DNA is TGTGCCAGCAGTTACTCGACCGTCCTCAGGGGGGGCTACACCTTC. Protein: CASSYSTVLRGGYTF.

This chain connects TRBV12-3 or TRBV12-4 to TRBJ2-5; tentative D call: TRBD2 (6 bases). The V end lost 3 bases, the J end lost 11 bases, and 13 bases lay between the germline ends. The CDR3 loop spans 12 amino acids. The CDR3 here is CASSFGAGKQYF. The CDR3 DNA follows: TGTGCCAGCAGTTTTGGCGCGGGGAAGCAGTACTTC.

V is TRBV20-1 and J is TRBJ2-6; perhaps TRBD2 as D (5 bases). Germline values: CDR1 DFQATT, CDR2 SNEGSKA (reference sequence). CDR3 length: 15 amino acids. The V end lost 3 bases, the J end lost 4 bases, and 13 bases lay between the germline ends. The CDR3 DNA reads TGCAGTGCTAGTTTCCGGGATTCGGGGGCCAACGTCCTGACTTTC. Translation gives CSASFRDSGANVLTF.

The CDR3 here is CASSSTGGVNYGYTF. The CDR3 DNA reads TGCGCCAGCAGCTCGACGGGGGGCGTTAACTATGGCTACACCTTC. The chain joins TRBV5-1 to TRBJ1-2, with TRBD1 as a possible D gene (6 bases). V lost 3 bases to trimming and J lost 1 base, with 13 bases between them. From germline, CDR1 is SGHRS and CDR2 YFSETQ. This CDR3 comprises 15 residues.

The rearrangement uses TRBV6-2 or TRBV6-3 and TRBJ2-5; 8 nucleotides line up with TRBD1. With V trimmed by 5 bases and J by 4 bases, 9 bases remained unmatched. The CDR3 extends over 15 amino acids. Per germline, CDR1 MNHEY and CDR2 SVGEGT. In DNA form, the CDR3 reads TGTGCCAGCAGTACCGAACGACAGGGGATAGAGACCCAGTACTTC. Its translation is CASSTERQGIETQYF.

V gene TRBV7-6 combines with J gene TRBJ2-3; 8 bases map to TRBD1. This CDR3 contains 15 residues. Trimming took 3 bases from V and 2 from J; bases not matched to a gene: 4. Germline lookup yields CDR1 SGHVS and CDR2 FNYEAQ. As DNA, the CDR3 is TGTGCCAGCAGCTTCGGGGGACAGGACACAGATACGCAGTATTTT. It translates to CASSFGGQDTDTQYF.

V is TRBV7-2 and J is TRBJ2-1; 16 bases are shared with TRBD2. The J segment lost 13 bases and the V segment lost 5 bases, leaving 11 bases of the junction unmatched. This CDR3 spans 16 amino acids. The germline V gene has CDR1 SGHTA and CDR2 FQGNSA. Here the CDR3 reads CASSQPSGTSGRAQFF. The CDR3 DNA sequence: TGTGCCAGCAGCCAACCATCCGGGACTAGCGGGAGGGCACAGTTCTTC.

V and J are TRBV29-1 and TRBJ2-7; D perhaps matches TRBD2 (6 bases). This CDR3 has 14 amino acids. Germline V gene sequence: CDR1 SQVTM, CDR2 ANQGSEA. Trimming pared 7 bases from V and 6 bases from J, leaving 22 bases between. The CDR3 sequence is CSALPRESLSEQYF. CDR3 sequence (DNA): TGCAGCGCCCTCCCCCGGGAGTCCCTCTCCGAGCAGTACTTC.

This rearrangement joins TRBV6-5 to TRBJ1-6; 7 bases are shared with TRBD1. The CDR3 loop spans 15 amino acids. Germline CDR1 reads MNHEY; CDR2 reads SVGAGI. The trim removed 4 bases at V and 7 bases at J, leaving 7 bases unmatched. CDR3 region: CASSSRRGRNSPLHF. The DNA of the CDR3 is TGTGCCAGCAGTTCCCGGAGGGGGCGAAATTCACCCCTCCACTTT.

This clone has a handful of counts. The J gene is TRBJ2-4, the V gene TRBV4-3; D is unresolved. The V gene lost 4 bases and the J gene lost 1 base, with 14 bases spanning the gap. This CDR3 is 16 amino acids long. CDR1 is LGHNA and CDR2 is YSLEER in the germline V gene. The CDR3, as DNA: TGCGCCAGCAGCCCAAACACCGGGTCCGCCAAAAACATTCAGTACTTC. Translated, it gives CASSPNTGSAKNIQYF.

V is TRBV19 and J is TRBJ2-7, with D maybe TRBD2 (6 bases). The CDR3 extends over 13 amino acids. CDR1 is LNHDA, CDR2 SQIVND, per germline (reference sequence). The V end lost 5 bases, the J end lost 3 bases, and 11 bases lay between the germline ends. The CDR3 region has the DNA TGTGCCAGTAGTGTCGGACTAAGCTACGAGCAGTACTTC. This translates into CASSVGLSYEQYF. The full variable domain, rest sourced from reference TRBV19 and TRBJ2-7, is DGGITQSPKYLFRKEGQNVTLSCEQNLNHDAMYWYRQDPGQGLRLIYYSQIVNDFQKGDIAEGYSVSREKKESFPLTVTSAQKNPTAFYLCASSVGLSYEQYFGPGTRLTVT.

This sequence joins TRBV5-5 and TRBJ2-3; D gene ambiguous. Germline values: CDR1 SGHKS, CDR2 YYEKEE (reference sequence). The germline V and J ends were trimmed by 4 bases and 0 bases, with 6 bases remaining between them. This CDR3 is built from 13 residues. The CDR3 coding sequence is TGTGCCAGCAGCGCGACTAGCACAGATACGCAGTATTTT. It encodes CASSATSTDTQYF.

The rearrangement uses TRBV2 and TRBJ2-1; no clear D gene. Germline V gene data show CDR1 as SNHLY and CDR2 as FYNNEI. The germline V and J ends were trimmed by 8 bases and 7 bases, with 9 bases remaining between them. This CDR3 region has 11 residues. CDR3 coding DNA: TGTGCCAGCGAGGCGAGTAATGAGCAGTTCTTC. Encoded protein: CASEASNEQFF.

The chain combines TRBV27 with TRBJ2-3; no definite D call. The CDR3 has 16 residues. Between the trimmed V and J ends, which lost 5 bases and 5 bases, there was a span of 20 bases. The germline V gene has CDR1 MNHEY and CDR2 SMNVEV (reference sequence). The CDR3: CASSPPRFPIVDTQYF. As DNA, the CDR3 is TGTGCCAGCAGTCCCCCGCGTTTCCCGATCGTAGATACGCAGTATTTT.

The chain employs TRBV24-1 and TRBJ2-1; 7 bases align to TRBD2. CDR1 is KGHDR and CDR2 is SFDVKD in the germline V gene. The CDR3 covers 17 residues. The V gene end was trimmed by 0 bases and the J gene end by 7 bases; junction bases not matched to a gene: 11. The CDR3 DNA sequence: TGTGCCACCAGTGATTTGGATGCGGGAGCGGGGTGGAATGAGCAGTTCTTC. Translating gives CATSDLDAGAGWNEQFF.

The sample holds one count of this clone. V is TRBV6-5 and J is TRBJ2-3; D might be TRBD1 (5 bases). The CDR3 spans 15 residues. CDR1 MNHEY and CDR2 SVGAGI come from the germline V gene. The V end lost 6 bases, the J end lost 3 bases, and 16 bases lay between the germline ends. In nucleotides, the CDR3 is TGTGCCAGCAGGGTGCAGGGAATCAGTACAGATACGCAGTATTTT. Residues: CASRVQGISTDTQYF.

The genes are TRBV2 and TRBJ1-5, with TRBD1 identical over 9 bases. The length of the CDR3 is 18 residues. Germline CDR1 is SNHLY and CDR2 is FYNNEI. V was clipped by 7 bases and J by 0 bases; unmatched bases: 13. The chain's CDR3 is CASTHPGQGQDSNQPQHF. CDR3 in DNA: TGTGCCAGCACCCACCCGGGACAGGGACAAGATAGCAATCAGCCCCAGCATTTT.

V gene TRBV11-2 combines with J gene TRBJ1-1; D unclear. Germline CDR1 SGHAT, CDR2 FQNNGV. Trimming left V 2 bases short and J 1 base short, with 5 bases between. This CDR3 region has 13 residues. The CDR3 sequence: CASSLQENTEAFF. CDR3 in DNA: TGTGCCAGCAGCTTACAGGAGAACACTGAAGCTTTCTTT.

The rearrangement links TRBV6-2 or TRBV6-3 to TRBJ2-7, with TRBD2 as a possible D gene (6 bases). V was clipped by 2 bases and J by 1 base, with 18 bases between them. CDR1 is MNHEY, CDR2 SVGEGT, per germline. The CDR3 is 17 amino acids. DNA of the CDR3: TGTGCCAGCAGTTACCGTCTCCGGGGGAAGAAGTCCTACGAGCAGTACTTC. This translates into CASSYRLRGKKSYEQYF.

This clone has just a few counts. The chain carries TRBV5-4 and TRBJ2-6, with 8 bases identical to TRBD1. CDR3 length: 15 residues. The germline V gene encodes CDR1 SGHNT and CDR2 YYREEE (reference sequence). The ends lost 4 bases at V and 3 bases at J; junction bases unmatched: 3. CDR3 protein: CASSRQGFGANVLTF. The CDR3 region has the DNA TGTGCCAGCAGCCGACAGGGGTTTGGGGCCAACGTCCTGACTTTC.

The table lists this clone with a few counts. This chain uses TRBV5-4 with TRBJ1-6, with no clear D. V gave up 4 bases and J gave up 0 bases, with 5 bases separating them. The CDR3 is 14 amino acids. CDR1 SGHNT and CDR2 YYREEE come from the germline V gene (reference sequence). CDR3 nucleotide sequence: TGTGCCAGCAGCGCCGGCTCCTATAATTCACCCCTCCACTTT. It specifies CASSAGSYNSPLHF.

This chain links TRBV5-6 with TRBJ1-2; weak D call: TRBD1 (6 bases). The germline gives CDR1 SGHDT, CDR2 YYEEEE. The CDR3 contains 16 residues. V was trimmed by 4 bases and J by 0 bases, leaving 16 bases between them. The CDR3 is CASSQDSPQANYGYTF. Written as DNA, the CDR3 is TGTGCCAGCAGCCAGGACAGTCCCCAAGCTAACTATGGCTACACCTTC.

The CDR3 coding sequence is TGTGCCAGTAGGCAAGGGGGGGCCAATTCACCCCTCCACTTT. This codes for CASRQGGANSPLHF. J is TRBJ1-6 and V is TRBV19; D perhaps matches TRBD1 (6 bases). Germline CDR1 reads LNHDA; CDR2 reads SQIVND (reference sequence). V was shortened by 6 bases and J by 7 bases, with 13 bases between the two germline ends. This CDR3 has 14 amino acids.

The chain links TRBV19 to TRBJ1-1, with TRBD1 identical over 7 bases. CDR3 length equals 13 residues. V lost 4 bases, J lost 6 bases, and 5 bases stayed unmatched. In germline, CDR1 is LNHDA, CDR2 SQIVND (reference sequence). In nucleotides, the CDR3 is TGTGCCAGTAGTAGAGACAGGGTTCCTGAAGCTTTCTTT. Protein: CASSRDRVPEAFF.

The V and J genes are TRBV28 and TRBJ1-2; 10 bases align to TRBD1. Germline V gives CDR1 MDHEN, CDR2 SYDVKM. After removal of 6 bases from V and 4 bases from J, the junction contained 8 bases not matched to a gene. The CDR3 length is 15 residues. CDR3 bases: TGTGCCAGCAGCGAAATGGGACAGGGGCGCTATGGCTACACCTTC. Translated, it gives CASSEMGQGRYGYTF.

This sequence joins TRBV7-6 and TRBJ2-1; TRBD2 might be the D (5 bases). There are 15 residues in the CDR3. Germline assignment: CDR1 SGHVS and CDR2 FNYEAQ. Trimming shortened V by 9 bases and J by 2 bases, and 17 bases separated the two germline ends. The DNA of the CDR3 is TGTGCCAGTTCTCGCGGGTCAGACCCCTACAATGAGCAGTTCTTC. Protein sequence: CASSRGSDPYNEQFF.

V is TRBV6-5 and J is TRBJ1-1, with 8 bases lining up with TRBD1. The CDR3 runs 14 residues. The germline gives CDR1 MNHEY, CDR2 SVGAGI. After removal of 6 bases from V and 3 bases from J, the junction contained 6 bases not matched to a gene. The CDR3 bases are TGTGCCAGCAGGCCAGGGGGCTTTGACACTGAAGCTTTCTTT. It encodes CASRPGGFDTEAFF.

The chain has TRBV11-3 and TRBJ2-3; 10 bases agree with TRBD1. With V trimmed by 8 bases and J by 0 bases, 2 bases remained unmatched. CDR3 length equals 14 residues. Germline assignment: CDR1 SGHNT and CDR2 YENEEA. CDR3 in amino acids: CASSDRGSTDTQYF. CDR3 DNA sequence: TGTGCCAGCTCGGACAGGGGGAGCACAGATACGCAGTATTTT.

The rearrangement joins TRBV6-5 to TRBJ2-7; 11 bases fit TRBD1. CDR3 length: 13 amino acids. V lost 8 bases and J lost 5; bases outside the gene matches: 5. CDR1 MNHEY and CDR2 SVGAGI come from the germline V gene. The DNA of the CDR3 is TGTGCCAGCGAAGGACAGGGGGCTAACGAGCAGTACTTC. Its protein product is CASEGQGANEQYF.

The DNA of the CDR3 is TGTGCCAGTAGTTCCCAGATCACAGATACGCAGTATTTT. This gives the protein CASSSQITDTQYF. The gene calls are TRBV19 and TRBJ2-3; D is uncertain. The V end lost 5 bases, the J end lost 2 bases, and 8 bases lay between the germline ends. This CDR3 region has 13 residues. Germline CDR1 and CDR2: LNHDA and SQIVND (reference sequence).